The sequence of this T cell receptor (beta chain) was determined in a study of response to subunit inactivated influenza vaccine. TCRdb analysed the RT-PCR reads with MiXCR anew, one entry per CDR3 protein. The sample records 710,000 or so distinct CDR3 sequences, 15% to 18% being singletons. Trimming took off 4 bases at V and 1 base at J, with 7 bases between the two ends. Per the germline V gene, CDR1 is ENHRY and CDR2 is SYGVKD. CDR3 length: 13 amino acids. The sequence derives from a man aged 50 to 60 who received an inactivated influenza vaccine. The source material was PBMCs from blood, sampled about 12 days after vaccination. This chain uses TRBV10-3 with TRBJ2-5; D not resolved. CDR3 bases: TGTGCCATCAGTGGTGGGTTCCAAGAGACCCAGTACTTC. Protein product: CAISGGFQETQYF.